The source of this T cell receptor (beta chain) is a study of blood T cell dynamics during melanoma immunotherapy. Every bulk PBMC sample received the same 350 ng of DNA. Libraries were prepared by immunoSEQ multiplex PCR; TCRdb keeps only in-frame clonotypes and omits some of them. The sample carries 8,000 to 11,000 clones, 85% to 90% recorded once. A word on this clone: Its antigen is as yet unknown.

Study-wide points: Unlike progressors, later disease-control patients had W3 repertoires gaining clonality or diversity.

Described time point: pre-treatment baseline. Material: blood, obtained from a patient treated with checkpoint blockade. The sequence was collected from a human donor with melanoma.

CDR3 sequence (DNA): TGTGCCATCAGCGGGGAGGGTTATGAAGCTTTCTTT. It translates to CAISGEGYEAFF. V gene TRBV10-3 combines with J gene TRBJ1-1; D ambiguous. Germline CDR1 reads ENHRY; CDR2 reads SYGVKD. The length of the CDR3 is 12 residues. V dropped 6 bases and J dropped 7 bases, with 12 bases sitting between them.